One sample yielded the 8 T cell receptor beta chains listed below, sequenced in a study of blood T cell repertoires in COVID-19. TCRdb's table, derived via immunoSEQ multiplex PCR, lists solely in-frame clones and lacks some. The data hold roughly 330,000 clones, with over 75% observed a single time. The material sequenced was PBMCs or T cells enriched from blood (not recorded which). All receptors derive from a woman in her thirties who had recovered from COVID-19.

The V gene is TRBV7-2, the J gene TRBJ2-7, with D possibly TRBD2 on 5 matching bases. This CDR3 comprises 14 residues. Looked up from germline, CDR1 is SGHTA and CDR2 is FQGNSA. V was pared by 2 bases and J by 2 bases, with 10 bases between. The chain's CDR3 is CASSLSGTTYEQYF. The CDR3 DNA follows: TGTGCCAGCAGCTTAAGCGGCACGACCTACGAGCAGTACTTC. The full variable domain, rest sourced from reference TRBV7-2 and TRBJ2-7, is GAGVSQSPSNKVTEKGKDVELRCDPISGHTALYWYRQSLGQGLEFLIYFQGNSAPDKSGLPSDRFSAERTGGSVSTLTIQRTQQEDSAVYLCASSLSGTTYEQYFGPGTRLTVT.

This chain connects TRBV30 to TRBJ1-6; D is perhaps TRBD1 (6 bases). The CDR3 spans 15 residues. In germline, CDR1 is GTSNPN, CDR2 SVGIG (reference sequence). The V end lost 0 bases, the J end lost 10 bases, and 16 bases lay between the germline ends. This CDR3 reads CAWSVLEAGESPLHF. The DNA of the CDR3 is TGTGCCTGGAGTGTACTAGAGGCAGGGGAATCACCCCTCCACTTT.

This chain links TRBV7-2 with TRBJ2-7; D is unresolved. The CDR3 covers 14 residues. Germline V gene data show CDR1 as SGHTA and CDR2 as FQGNSA. The V and J ends lost 1 base and 0 bases respectively, with 7 bases between them. CDR3 in amino acids: CASSLVASSYEQYF. Here the CDR3 DNA reads TGTGCCAGCAGCTTAGTTGCCAGCTCCTACGAGCAGTACTTC.

The chain combines TRBV10-3 with TRBJ2-3, with a possible D match to TRBD1 (7 bases). Trimming took off 6 bases at V and 8 bases at J, with 24 bases between the two ends. The CDR3 has 16 residues. CDR1 ENHRY and CDR2 SYGVKD come from the germline V gene. DNA of the CDR3: TGTGCCATCAGGGCGGACAGGACTACTACATACGGTACGCAGTATTTT. It yields the protein CAIRADRTTTYGTQYF.

The chain uses TRBV18 and TRBJ2-3; 10 positions agree with TRBD2. Germline V lookup: CDR1 KGHSH, CDR2 LQKENI. The trim removed 3 bases at V and 0 bases at J, leaving 3 bases unmatched. This CDR3 is 16 amino acids long. Here the CDR3 DNA reads TGTGCCAGCTCACCGCGGACTAGCGGAAGCACAGATACGCAGTATTTT. Encoded protein: CASSPRTSGSTDTQYF.

The chain has TRBV5-1 and TRBJ1-1, with 8 nucleotides matching TRBD1. The CDR3 runs 14 residues. J gave up 4 bases and V 8 bases, and 10 bases lay outside the gene matches. Germline assignment: CDR1 SGHRS and CDR2 YFSETQ. CDR3 protein: CASHGQGTGTEAFF. CDR3 in DNA: TGCGCCAGTCACGGACAGGGAACGGGCACTGAAGCTTTCTTT.

J is TRBJ2-2 and V is TRBV11-1; 8 nucleotides align to TRBD1. Germline CDR1 reads SGHAT; CDR2 reads FQDESV (reference sequence). The CDR3 has 15 amino acids. V dropped 5 bases and J dropped 6; count of bases not matched to a gene: 8. The CDR3 spells CASSLGQGDAGELFF. The CDR3 coding sequence is TGTGCCAGCAGCCTAGGACAGGGAGACGCCGGGGAGCTGTTTTTT. The full variable domain, rest sourced from reference TRBV11-1 and TRBJ2-2, is EAEVAQSPRYKITEKSQAVAFWCDPISGHATLYWYRQILGQGPELLVQFQDESVVDDSQLPKDRFSAERLKGVDSTLKIQPAELGDSAMYLCASSLGQGDAGELFFGEGSRLTVL.

This chain joins TRBV28 and TRBJ2-1; 8 bases agree with TRBD2. The CDR3 has 15 amino acids. Trimming at V came to 6 bases and at J to 6 bases, leaving 10 bases not matched to a gene. Germline assignment: CDR1 MDHEN and CDR2 SYDVKM. The CDR3 is CASSTPAGALNEQFF. The CDR3 nucleotides read TGTGCCAGCAGCACCCCAGCGGGGGCCCTCAATGAGCAGTTCTTC.